Listed here are 21 T cell receptor beta chains from one sample, sequenced in a study of blood T cell repertoires in COVID-19 (dated by TCRdb to 2020 to 2021). Library creation used the immunoSEQ multiplex PCR assay. TCRdb took over this immuneACCESS table, retaining in-frame rearrangements with V and J assigned. Such tables are incomplete; in checked studies, under half of the missing clones stem from an unresolved V gene, and the remainder is unexplained. The sample table records approximately 79,000 clones; approximately 90% of these occur just once. Approximately 0.59% of the sample lies in the top ten. Sample: peripheral blood. Source of these receptors: a man aged 55 to 70 with acute or convalescent COVID-19.

This chain joins TRBV5-1 and TRBJ1-5; a weak D match, TRBD1 (5 bases). Germline loops: CDR1 SGHRS, CDR2 YFSETQ. V gave up 0 bases and J gave up 1 base, with 5 bases separating them. The CDR3 contains 14 residues. CDR3 nucleotide sequence: TGCGCCAGCAGCTTGGGACAGAGCAATCAGCCCCAGCATTTT. As protein: CASSLGQSNQPQHF.

The CDR3 loop reads CASSARPESNYGYTF. The CDR3 DNA is TGTGCCAGCAGCGCCCGTCCAGAATCTAACTATGGCTACACCTTC. V usage is TRBV9 and J usage is TRBJ1-2; D gene unclear. With 3 bases removed from V and 0 bases from J, the gap between germline ends came to 12 bases. This CDR3 contains 15 residues. Looked up from germline, CDR1 is SGDLS and CDR2 is YYNGEE. The entire variable domain, with the rest obtained from reference TRBV9 and TRBJ1-2, is as follows: DSGVTQTPKHLITATGQRVTLRCSPRSGDLSVYWYQQSLDQGLQFLIQYYNGEERAKGNILERFSAQQFPDLHSELNLSSLELGDSALYFCASSARPESNYGYTFGSGTRLTVV.

The chain uses TRBV10-3 and TRBJ2-6; 9 nucleotides line up with TRBD1. Per the germline V gene, CDR1 is ENHRY and CDR2 is SYGVKD. V lost 10 bases and J lost 7; bases outside the gene matches: 8. The CDR3 extends over 14 amino acids. The CDR3 here is CATLGQGEANVLTF. CDR3 DNA sequence: TGTGCCACCTTGGGACAGGGAGAAGCCAACGTCCTGACTTTC.

The J gene is TRBJ2-7, the V gene TRBV6-2 or TRBV6-3, with 11 bases that match TRBD1. CDR3 length equals 15 residues. The germline gives CDR1 MNHEY, CDR2 SVGEGT. With 2 bases clipped from V and 2 bases from J, the junction kept 2 bases outside the gene matches. The CDR3 coding sequence is TGTGCCAGCAGTTACCCGGGACAGGGGGCCTACGAGCAGTACTTC. Protein sequence: CASSYPGQGAYEQYF.

CDR3 sequence reads: CASSPGTGTNYGYTF. The DNA of the CDR3 is TGTGCCAGCAGCCCAGGGACAGGGACTAACTATGGCTACACCTTC. The chain combines TRBV7-2 with TRBJ1-2; 9 nucleotides match TRBD1. CDR1 is SGHTA and CDR2 is FQGNSA in the germline V gene. The CDR3 contains 15 residues. The J segment lost 0 bases and the V segment lost 5 bases, leaving 4 bases of the junction unmatched.

The chain recombines TRBV24-1 with TRBJ1-5, with 8 bases matching TRBD1. Losses at the gene ends were 3 bases for V and 9 bases for J; bases not matched to a gene: 9. Looked up from germline, CDR1 is KGHDR and CDR2 is SFDVKD. The CDR3 consists of 15 residues. In DNA, the CDR3 is TGTGCCACCAGTGATGACGGACAGGGAATTCGGCCCCAGCATTTT. Residues: CATSDDGQGIRPQHF.

This chain uses TRBV5-1 with TRBJ2-1; 7 nucleotides align to TRBD1. The germline V gene has CDR1 SGHRS and CDR2 YFSETQ. The CDR3 spans 16 residues. V trimming: 4 bases; J trimming: 2 bases; junction bases outside the gene matches: 9. As DNA, the CDR3 is TGCGCCAGCAGCATACAGACAGGGAGTCCCTACAATGAGCAGTTCTTC. As protein: CASSIQTGSPYNEQFF. Together with reference TRBV5-1 and TRBJ2-1, the CDR3 gives the full variable domain: KAGVTQTPRYLIKTRGQQVTLSCSPISGHRSVSWYQQTPGQGLQFLFEYFSETQRNKGNFPGRFSGRQFSNSRSEMNVSTLELGDSALYLCASSIQTGSPYNEQFFGPGTRLTVL.

J is TRBJ1-5 and V is TRBV7-2; TRBD1 aligns across 7 bases. Trimming took 5 bases from V and 0 from J; bases not matched to a gene: 4. Germline CDR1 reads SGHTA; CDR2 reads FQGNSA. The CDR3 totals 15 residues. CDR3 bases: TGTGCCAGCAGCCCGAGGACAGGTAGCAATCAGCCCCAGCATTTT. This sequence encodes CASSPRTGSNQPQHF.

V gene TRBV12-5 combines with J gene TRBJ1-1, with TRBD1 as a possible D gene (6 bases). Germline CDR1 is LGHNT and CDR2 is FRNRAP. V lost 0 bases and J lost 0, with 20 bases in between. The CDR3 has 19 amino acids. The CDR3 DNA is TGTGCTAGTGGTTTGGTACACCTACCCCTGGACAGCATGAACACTGAAGCTTTCTTT. It specifies CASGLVHLPLDSMNTEAFF. The full variable domain, with the rest looked up from reference TRBV12-5 and TRBJ1-1, is DARVTQTPRHKVTEMGQEVTMRCQPILGHNTVFWYRQTMMQGLELLAYFRNRAPLDDSGMPKDRFSAEMPDATLATLKIQPSEPRDSAVYFCASGLVHLPLDSMNTEAFFGQGTRLTVV.

V and J are TRBV24-1 and TRBJ1-3; the D is unclear. The CDR3 loop spans 13 amino acids. V shed 4 bases and J shed 0 bases, with 3 bases lying between them. Germline CDR1 is KGHDR and CDR2 is SFDVKD. The CDR3: CATSDFSGNTIYF. As DNA, the CDR3 is TGTGCCACCAGTGACTTCTCTGGAAACACCATATATTTT.

This clone was counted only a few times. This sequence joins TRBV14 and TRBJ2-7; weak D call: TRBD2 (6 bases). CDR1 SGHDN and CDR2 FVKESK come from the germline V gene. V lost 0 bases and J 5 bases, leaving 17 bases between the germline ends. The CDR3 totals 16 residues. The CDR3 sequence is CASSQEVTGALNEQYF. The CDR3 DNA reads TGTGCCAGCAGCCAAGAAGTAACGGGAGCCCTCAACGAGCAGTACTTC. Combining the CDR3 with reference TRBV14 and TRBJ2-7 gives the whole variable domain EAGVTQFPSHSVIEKGQTVTLRCDPISGHDNLYWYRRVMGKEIKFLLHFVKESKQDESGMPNNRFLAERTGGTYSTLKVQPAELEDSGVYFCASSQEVTGALNEQYFGPGTRLTVT.

The chain combines TRBV19 with TRBJ1-1; 8 bases map to TRBD1. Germline-derived CDR1 and CDR2 are LNHDA and SQIVND (reference sequence). CDR3 length: 14 amino acids. V lost 7 bases to trimming and J lost 1 base; unmatched junction nucleotides: 5. CDR3 sequence reads: CASIPGQGNTEAFF. Here the CDR3 DNA reads TGTGCCAGTATCCCTGGACAGGGGAACACTGAAGCTTTCTTT.

V and J are TRBV27 and TRBJ2-7; 12 nucleotides line up with TRBD1. This CDR3 is 15 amino acids long. Looked up from germline, CDR1 is MNHEY and CDR2 is SMNVEV (reference sequence). Trimming cost V 6 bases and J 6 bases; bases outside gene matches: 9. The CDR3 DNA is TGTGCCAGCAGGCCTCCGGGACAGGGGGCGGGCGAGCAGTACTTC. Residues: CASRPPGQGAGEQYF.

This clone has a single count. The rearrangement links TRBV6-5 to TRBJ2-1, with TRBD2 matching over 8 bases. Germline-derived CDR1 and CDR2 are MNHEY and SVGAGI. This CDR3 spans 15 amino acids. J gave up 6 bases and V 5 bases, and 9 bases lay outside the gene matches. This chain's CDR3 is CASSLGAGGGNEQFF. The DNA for the CDR3 is TGTGCCAGCAGTCTAGGGGCGGGAGGCGGCAATGAGCAGTTCTTC.

This sequence joins TRBV5-1 and TRBJ1-1; 7 bases match TRBD1. V lost 4 bases and J lost 8; bases outside the gene matches: 8. Germline CDR1 is SGHRS and CDR2 is YFSETQ. The CDR3 spans 13 residues. This CDR3 is CASSADRDREAFF. The DNA of the CDR3 is TGCGCCAGCAGCGCCGACAGGGACCGCGAAGCTTTCTTT.

The chain combines TRBV13 with TRBJ2-5; possible D gene TRBD2, 5 bases. CDR1 PRHDT and CDR2 FYEKMQ come from the germline V gene (reference sequence). Trimming left V 0 bases short and J 5 bases short, with 10 bases between. The CDR3 runs to 14 residues. This CDR3 is CASSLGGRWETQYF. In nucleotides, the CDR3 is TGTGCCAGCAGCTTAGGAGGGAGATGGGAGACCCAGTACTTC.

This rearrangement joins TRBV5-1 to TRBJ1-1; a possible D gene is TRBD1 (6 bases). CDR3 length: 16 amino acids. V gave up 4 bases and J gave up 0 bases, with 16 bases separating them. Germline assignment: CDR1 SGHRS and CDR2 YFSETQ. The CDR3 DNA sequence: TGCGCCAGCAGCAACAGGGTTTCGGACATGAACACTGAAGCTTTCTTT. Protein product: CASSNRVSDMNTEAFF.

The chain uses TRBV4-2 and TRBJ1-4; tentative D call: TRBD1 (5 bases). V lost 2 bases and J 3 bases, leaving 10 bases between the germline ends. This CDR3 has 15 amino acids. Looked up from germline, CDR1 is LGHNA and CDR2 is YNFKEQ. The CDR3 sequence: CASSQNRQPNEKLFF. CDR3 DNA: TGTGCCAGCAGCCAAAACAGACAGCCTAATGAAAAACTGTTTTTT.

This clone was seen once. This sequence joins TRBV11-2 and TRBJ1-3; D gene uncertain. This CDR3 is 15 amino acids long. In germline, CDR1 is SGHAT, CDR2 FQNNGV. The ends were cut back, 1 base at V and 4 bases at J, with 11 bases in the middle. The CDR3 sequence: CASSLVQSAGNTIYF. CDR3 DNA sequence: TGTGCCAGCAGCTTAGTACAGTCGGCAGGAAACACCATATATTTT.

The chain joins TRBV23-1 to TRBJ2-7; 8 bases match TRBD1. TRBV23-1 carries the ORF label, with uncertain function. The CDR3 is made up of 16 amino acids. With 3 bases clipped from V and 5 bases from J, the junction kept 12 bases outside the gene matches. The CDR3: CASSHSPGQGTHEQYF. Here the CDR3 DNA reads TGCGCCAGCAGTCATTCCCCCGGACAGGGAACTCACGAGCAGTACTTC.

CDR3 sequence reads: CSAPGQGLHGYTF. In DNA form, the CDR3 reads TGCAGCGCCCCGGGACAGGGGCTTCATGGCTACACCTTC. The V gene is TRBV29-1, the J gene TRBJ1-2; TRBD1 matches at 10 bases. With 7 bases clipped from V and 6 bases from J, the junction kept 8 bases outside the gene matches. Germline CDR1 reads SQVTM; CDR2 reads ANQGSEA. CDR3 size: 13 residues.